The source of this T cell receptor (beta chain) is a study of spatial heterogeneity in lung cancer. Study-level points and caveats: Tumor mutation count correlated with how many alpha and beta TCRs expanded intratumorally.

Germline loops: CDR1 SGHRS, CDR2 YFSETQ. The junction had 0 bases not matched to a gene; V was cut back by 1 base and J by 0 bases. CDR3 size: 15 residues. One entry per CDR3 protein, called by TCRdb with MiXCR from the 5' RACE reads. The sample lists a few thousand distinct CDR3 sequences; 5.5% to 8.5% were seen once. On this clonotype: Its antigen is unidentified.

Documented time point: sample taken at primary tumor resection. Whole RNA, which was extracted from tumor, nontumor lung tissue or frozen PBMC, was sequenced without any cell sorting. The sequencing used lung tumor tissue, collected at surgery. The V call is TRBV5-1, the J call TRBJ2-2; 7 positions agree with TRBD2. The receptor comes from a female donor with early-stage non-small cell lung cancer. CDR3: CASSLRGANTGELFF. In DNA form, the CDR3 reads TGCGCCAGCAGCTTGCGGGGGGCGAACACCGGGGAGCTGTTTTTT.